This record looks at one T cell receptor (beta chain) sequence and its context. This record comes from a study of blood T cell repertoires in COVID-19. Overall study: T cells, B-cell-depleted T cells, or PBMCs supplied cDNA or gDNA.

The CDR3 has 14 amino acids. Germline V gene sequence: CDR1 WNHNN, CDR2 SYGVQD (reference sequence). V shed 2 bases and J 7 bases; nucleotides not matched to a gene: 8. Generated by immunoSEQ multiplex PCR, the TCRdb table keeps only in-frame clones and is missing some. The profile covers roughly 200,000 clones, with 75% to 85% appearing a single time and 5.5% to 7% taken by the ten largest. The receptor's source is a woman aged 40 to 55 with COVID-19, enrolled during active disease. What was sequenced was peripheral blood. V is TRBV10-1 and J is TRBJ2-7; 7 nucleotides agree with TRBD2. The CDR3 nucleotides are TGCGCCAGCAGTGAGGGGGGAGGGCCCGGGGAGCAGTACTTC. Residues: CASSEGGGPGEQYF.